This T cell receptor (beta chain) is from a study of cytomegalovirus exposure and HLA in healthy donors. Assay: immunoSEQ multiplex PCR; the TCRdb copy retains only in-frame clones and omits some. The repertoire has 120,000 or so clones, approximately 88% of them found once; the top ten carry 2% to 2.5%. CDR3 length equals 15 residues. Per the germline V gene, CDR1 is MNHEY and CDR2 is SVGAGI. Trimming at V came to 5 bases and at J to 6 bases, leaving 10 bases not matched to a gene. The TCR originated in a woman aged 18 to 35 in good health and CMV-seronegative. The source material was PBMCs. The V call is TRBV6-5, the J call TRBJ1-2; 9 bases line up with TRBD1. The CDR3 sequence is CASSQSTGGGDGYTF. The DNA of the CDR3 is TGTGCCAGCAGTCAAAGTACAGGGGGCGGGGATGGCTACACCTTC.